This T cell receptor beta chain was documented in a study of control samples from healthy donors and cancer patients. The protocol was immunoSEQ multiplex PCR, while the TCRdb copy is restricted to in-frame clones and leaves out a portion. The sample records over 85,000 clones, 88% being singletons. The germline gives CDR1 LGHDT, CDR2 YNNKEL (reference sequence). V shed 4 bases, J shed 9 bases, and the junction held 5 bases outside the gene matches. CDR3 length: 14 residues. The sequence was collected from a woman aged 60-70 years with lung cancer. The chain couples TRBV3-1 (or the pseudogene TRBV3-2) to TRBJ2-7, with TRBD2 matching 14 bases. Specimen: PBMCs. CDR3 nucleotides: TGTGCCAGCAGCCTGGGACTAGCGGGAGCCGGGCAGTACTTC. Translated, it gives CASSLGLAGAGQYF.